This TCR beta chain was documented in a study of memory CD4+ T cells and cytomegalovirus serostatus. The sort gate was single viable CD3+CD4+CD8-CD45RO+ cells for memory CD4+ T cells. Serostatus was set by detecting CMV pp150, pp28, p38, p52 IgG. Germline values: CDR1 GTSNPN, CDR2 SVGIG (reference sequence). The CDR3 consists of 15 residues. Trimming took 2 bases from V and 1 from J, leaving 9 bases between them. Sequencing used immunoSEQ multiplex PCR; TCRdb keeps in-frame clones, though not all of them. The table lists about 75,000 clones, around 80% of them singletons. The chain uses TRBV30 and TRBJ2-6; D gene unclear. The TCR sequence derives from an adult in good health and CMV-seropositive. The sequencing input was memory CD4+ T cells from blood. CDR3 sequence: CAWSLPTSGANVLTF. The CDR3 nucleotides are TGTGCCTGGAGTCTCCCGACATCTGGGGCCAACGTCCTGACTTTC.